This T cell receptor (beta chain) appears in the sequencing data of a study of shared T cell receptors in the human thymus. The protocol was immunoSEQ multiplex PCR, while the TCRdb copy is restricted to in-frame clones and leaves out a portion. The data show 540,000 or so clones, about four fifths seen once. V gave up 0 bases and J gave up 0 bases, with 12 bases separating them. CDR3 size: 17 residues. Germline-derived CDR1 and CDR2 are LGHNT and FRNRAP. The same data also went into a second study, on human thymus T cells. That report notes: The authors found apparently biased V and J gene usage in thymic and blood repertoires.

The sequence came from a boy younger than two with a congenital heart defect. Sequences were obtained from thymocytes. The rearrangement links TRBV12-5 to TRBJ2-1; TRBD2 might be the D (5 bases). This CDR3 is CASGLVGGHLSYNEQFF. The CDR3 DNA follows: TGTGCTAGTGGTTTGGTAGGAGGCCACCTCTCCTACAATGAGCAGTTCTTC.